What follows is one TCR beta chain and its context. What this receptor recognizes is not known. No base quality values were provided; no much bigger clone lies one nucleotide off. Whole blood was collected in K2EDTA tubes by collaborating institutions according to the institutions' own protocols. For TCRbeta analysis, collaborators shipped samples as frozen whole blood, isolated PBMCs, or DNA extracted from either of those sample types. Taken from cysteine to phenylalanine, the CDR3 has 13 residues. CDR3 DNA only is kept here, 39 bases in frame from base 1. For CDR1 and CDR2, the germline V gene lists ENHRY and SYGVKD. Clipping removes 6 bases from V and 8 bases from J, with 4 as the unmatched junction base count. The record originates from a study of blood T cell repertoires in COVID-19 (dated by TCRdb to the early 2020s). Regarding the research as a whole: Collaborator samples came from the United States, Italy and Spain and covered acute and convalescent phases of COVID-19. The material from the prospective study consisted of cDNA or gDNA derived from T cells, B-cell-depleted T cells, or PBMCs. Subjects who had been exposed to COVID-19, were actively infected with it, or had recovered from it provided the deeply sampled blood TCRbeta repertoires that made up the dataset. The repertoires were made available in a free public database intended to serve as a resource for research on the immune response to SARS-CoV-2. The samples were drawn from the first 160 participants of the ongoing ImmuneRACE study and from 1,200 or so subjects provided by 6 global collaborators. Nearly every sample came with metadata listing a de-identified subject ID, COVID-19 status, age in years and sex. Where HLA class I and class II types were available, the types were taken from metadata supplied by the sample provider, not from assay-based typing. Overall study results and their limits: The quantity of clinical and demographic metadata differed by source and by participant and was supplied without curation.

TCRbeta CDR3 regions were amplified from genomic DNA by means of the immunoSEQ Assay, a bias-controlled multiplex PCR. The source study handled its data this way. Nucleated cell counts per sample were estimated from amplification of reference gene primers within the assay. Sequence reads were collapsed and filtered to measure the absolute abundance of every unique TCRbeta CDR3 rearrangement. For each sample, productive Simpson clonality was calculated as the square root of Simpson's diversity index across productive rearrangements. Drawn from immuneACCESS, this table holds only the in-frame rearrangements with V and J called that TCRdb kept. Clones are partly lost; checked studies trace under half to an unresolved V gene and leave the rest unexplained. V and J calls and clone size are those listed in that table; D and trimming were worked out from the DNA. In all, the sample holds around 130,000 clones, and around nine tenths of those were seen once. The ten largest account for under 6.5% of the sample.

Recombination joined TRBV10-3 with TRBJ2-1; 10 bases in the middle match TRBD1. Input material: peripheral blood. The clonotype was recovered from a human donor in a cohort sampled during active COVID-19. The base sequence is TGTGCCATCAGCGGGACAGGGGTTGATGAGCAGTTCTTC. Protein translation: CAISGTGVDEQFF.